This T cell receptor (beta chain) derives from a study of spatial heterogeneity in lung cancer. As to time point: sample taken at primary tumor resection. Without sorting, whole RNA was sequenced from tumor, nontumor lung or frozen PBMC. TCRdb reprocessed the 5' RACE reads via MiXCR and lists one record per CDR3 protein. Here the sample spans roughly 80,000 distinct CDR3 sequences, over 10% being singletons. The CDR3 consists of 16 residues. Germline-derived CDR1 and CDR2 are MNHGY and SVAAGI. Germline trimming cut 3 bases from V and 0 bases from J; bases unmatched to any gene: 8. This clonotype was counted only a few times.

Material: PBMCs, obtained at surgery. The rearrangement uses TRBV6-9 and TRBJ2-7; 7 bases are a match to TRBD1. This receptor was taken from a male donor with early-stage non-small cell lung cancer. CDR3 in amino acids: CASSYFRDSNSYEQYF. The CDR3 region has the DNA TGTGCCAGCAGTTACTTTAGGGACAGCAACTCCTACGAGCAGTACTTC.